The TCR beta chain described here comes from a study of cytomegalovirus exposure and HLA in healthy donors. As for the study in general: Membership in the Caucasian-associated ancestry cluster was found for 81% of a few hundred genotyped donors. Study-level findings and limits: The study flagged 150 to 200 TCR beta chains as cytomegalovirus-associated.

PCR amplification relied on 60 Vbeta primers (plus 13 Jbeta primers). Repertoires were generated with immunoSEQ multiplex PCR, while TCRdb's copy carries only in-frame clones and drops some. The sample includes roughly 140,000 clones, roughly 85% seen only once; the top ten take about 3.7%. This clone was seen once. Its antigen is not identified. All the people who gave samples were healthy bone marrow donors. When sampled, the donors appeared nominally healthy, though they likely had unrecorded immune exposures. From germline, CDR1 is KGHSH and CDR2 LQKENI. Between the trimmed V and J ends, which lost 3 bases and 0 bases, there was a span of 14 bases. CDR3 length: 17 amino acids.

Specimen: PBMCs. The TCR comes from a male donor in good health and CMV-seronegative. The gene calls are TRBV18 and TRBJ1-4, with a tentative D call TRBD1 (6 bases). This chain's CDR3 is CASSPSAGAPTNEKLFF. CDR3 DNA sequence: TGTGCCAGCTCACCGTCGGCAGGGGCTCCAACTAATGAAAAACTGTTTTTT.